The clone carrying this T cell receptor (beta chain) was counted ten times or more. The record originates from a study of CD8+CD57+ T cells in acquired aplastic anemia. Study details: The study obtained an average of 3.2 ug of DNA from sorted CD4+ and CD8+ cells.

The use of genomic DNA as template underpinned the TCR beta VDJ and CDR3 profiling. TCRdb passed the reads through MiXCR, listing each CDR3 protein once. The sample contains about 40,000 distinct CDR3 sequences, about 63% of which appear only once. The CDR3 consists of 15 residues. J lost 9 bases, V lost 3 bases, and 8 bases had no gene match. Germline CDR1 and CDR2: SGHRS and YFSETQ. Patients chosen for sequencing had shown CD8+CD57+ cell expansion by flow cytometry. The diagnosis in all patients was severe acquired aplastic anemia. No patient had been given any therapy when blood was sampled. The genes are TRBV5-1 and TRBJ1-6; 8 nucleotides agree with TRBD1. This clonotype originated in a human donor with aplastic anemia. The source material was sorted CD4+, CD8+, or CD8+CD57+ T cells (not recorded which) from PBMCs. The CDR3: CASSSGQGIISPLHF. For the CDR3, the DNA is TGCGCCAGCAGCTCCGGACAGGGAATAATTTCACCCCTCCACTTT.